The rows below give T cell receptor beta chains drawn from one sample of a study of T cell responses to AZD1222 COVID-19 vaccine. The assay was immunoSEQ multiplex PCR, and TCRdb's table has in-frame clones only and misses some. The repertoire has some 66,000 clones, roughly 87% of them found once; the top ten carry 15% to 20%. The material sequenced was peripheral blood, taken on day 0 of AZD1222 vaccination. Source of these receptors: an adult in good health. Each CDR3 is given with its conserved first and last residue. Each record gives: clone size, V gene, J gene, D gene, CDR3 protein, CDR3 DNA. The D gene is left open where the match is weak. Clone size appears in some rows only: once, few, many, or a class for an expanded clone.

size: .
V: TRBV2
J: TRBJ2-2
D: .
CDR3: CASSLQGAGELFF
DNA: TGTGCCAGCAGTCTACAGGGCGCCGGGGAGCTGTTTTTT

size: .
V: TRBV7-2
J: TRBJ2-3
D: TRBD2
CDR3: CATPGREAPDTQYF
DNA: TGTGCCACCCCCGGGCGGGAGGCGCCAGATACGCAGTATTTT

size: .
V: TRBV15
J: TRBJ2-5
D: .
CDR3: CATGFARQETQYF
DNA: TGTGCCACCGGGTTCGCGAGACAAGAGACCCAGTACTTC

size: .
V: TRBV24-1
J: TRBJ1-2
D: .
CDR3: CATSSEQDYGYTF
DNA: TGTGCCACCAGTAGTGAGCAGGACTATGGCTACACCTTC

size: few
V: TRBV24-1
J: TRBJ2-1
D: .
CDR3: CATSETGGLKRESYNEQFF
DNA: TGTGCCACCAGTGAAACAGGGGGCCTTAAGCGGGAGTCCTACAATGAGCAGTTCTTC

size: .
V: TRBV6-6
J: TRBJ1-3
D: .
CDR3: CASSRDIGNTIYF
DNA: TGTGCCAGCAGCAGGGACATTGGAAACACCATATATTTT

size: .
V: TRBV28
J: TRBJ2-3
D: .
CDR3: CASSLPPGRRTDTQYF
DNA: TGTGCCAGCAGTTTACCGCCGGGACGTAGGACAGATACGCAGTATTTT

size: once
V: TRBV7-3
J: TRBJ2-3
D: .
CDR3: CASSLWADPSRTDTQYF
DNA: TGTGCCAGCAGCTTATGGGCGGACCCCTCTAGGACAGATACGCAGTATTTT

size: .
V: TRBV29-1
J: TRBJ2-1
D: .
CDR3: CSVEGQGGGTEQFF
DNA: TGCAGCGTTGAAGGGCAGGGCGGCGGGACTGAGCAGTTCTTC

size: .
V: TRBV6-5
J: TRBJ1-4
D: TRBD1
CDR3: CASTDRGFNEKLFF
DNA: TGTGCCAGCACCGACAGGGGGTTTAATGAAAAACTGTTTTTT

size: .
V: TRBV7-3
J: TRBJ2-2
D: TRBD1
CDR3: CASSSAGGNTGELFF
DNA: TGTGCCAGCAGCTCAGCAGGGGGGAACACCGGGGAGCTGTTTTTT

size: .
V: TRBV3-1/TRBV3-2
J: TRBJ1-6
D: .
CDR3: CASFIHHNSPLHF
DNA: TGTGCCAGCTTCATACATCATAATTCACCCCTCCACTTT

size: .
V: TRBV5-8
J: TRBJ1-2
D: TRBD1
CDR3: CASSLSGQGFYGYTF
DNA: TGTGCCAGCAGCTTGTCGGGACAGGGGTTCTATGGCTACACCTTC

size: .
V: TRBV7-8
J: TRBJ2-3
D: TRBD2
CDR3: CASSPMRGNTDTQYF
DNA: TGTGCCAGCAGCCCTATGCGGGGGAACACAGATACGCAGTATTTT

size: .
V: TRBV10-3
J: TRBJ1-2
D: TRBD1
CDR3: CAISGGTGGSYGYTF
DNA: TGTGCCATCAGCGGGGGGACAGGGGGGAGCTATGGCTACACCTTC

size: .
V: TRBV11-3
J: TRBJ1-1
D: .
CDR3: CASSLGTPEAFF
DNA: TGTGCCAGCAGCTTGGGAACACCTGAAGCTTTCTTT

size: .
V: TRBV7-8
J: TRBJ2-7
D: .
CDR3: CASSPLAQSYEQYF
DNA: TGTGCCAGCAGCCCCCTAGCCCAATCCTACGAGCAGTACTTC

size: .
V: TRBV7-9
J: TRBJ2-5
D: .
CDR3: CASSSSAPGHQETQYF
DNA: TGTGCCAGCAGCTCGAGCGCCCCGGGGCACCAAGAGACCCAGTACTTC

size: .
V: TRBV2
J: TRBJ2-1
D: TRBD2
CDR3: CASSVISPAGGEQFF
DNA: TGTGCCAGCAGTGTTATTTCACCGGCGGGGGGAGAGCAGTTCTTC

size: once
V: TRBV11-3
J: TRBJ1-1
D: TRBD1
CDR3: CASSLSGGLGTEAFF
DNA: TGTGCCAGCAGCTTATCAGGGGGCTTGGGCACTGAAGCTTTCTTT

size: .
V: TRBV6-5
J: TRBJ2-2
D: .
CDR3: CASSSWDAGELFF
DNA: TGTGCCAGCAGTTCGTGGGATGCCGGGGAGCTGTTTTTT

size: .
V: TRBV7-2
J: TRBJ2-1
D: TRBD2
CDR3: CASSLPAGFPYNEQFF
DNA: TGTGCCAGCAGCTTACCAGCGGGGTTCCCCTACAATGAGCAGTTCTTC

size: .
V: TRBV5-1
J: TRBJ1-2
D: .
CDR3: CASSPRDYRYGYTF
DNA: TGCGCCAGCAGCCCTAGGGATTATCGCTATGGCTACACCTTC

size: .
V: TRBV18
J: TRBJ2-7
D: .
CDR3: CASSPGTSGGQEQYF
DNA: TGTGCCAGCTCACCAGGAACTTCTGGCGGACAGGAGCAGTACTTC

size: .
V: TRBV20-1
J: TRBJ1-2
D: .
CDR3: CSASRNYGYTF
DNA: TGCAGTGCCTCCCGGAACTATGGCTACACCTTC

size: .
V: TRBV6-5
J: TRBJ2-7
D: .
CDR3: CASSPRPVRPGEQYF
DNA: TGTGCCAGCAGCCCCAGACCGGTCCGACCGGGGGAGCAGTACTTC

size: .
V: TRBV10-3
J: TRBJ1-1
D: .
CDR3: CAISESDTEAFF
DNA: TGTGCCATCAGTGAGTCAGACACTGAAGCTTTCTTT

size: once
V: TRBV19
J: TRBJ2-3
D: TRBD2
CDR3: CASSHSGSGTDTQYF
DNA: TGTGCCAGTAGCCATAGCGGGAGCGGCACAGATACGCAGTATTTT

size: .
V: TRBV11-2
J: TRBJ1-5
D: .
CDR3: CASSLFGPQAPQHF
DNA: TGTGCCAGCAGCTTATTCGGTCCCCAGGCGCCCCAGCATTTT

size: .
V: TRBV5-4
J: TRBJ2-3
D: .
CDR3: CASSLPTLGGTDTQYF
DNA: TGTGCCAGCAGCTTACCTACACTGGGGGGCACAGATACGCAGTATTTT

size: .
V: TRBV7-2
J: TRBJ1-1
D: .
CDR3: CASSRGMNTEAFF
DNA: TGTGCCAGCAGCCGAGGGATGAACACTGAAGCTTTCTTT

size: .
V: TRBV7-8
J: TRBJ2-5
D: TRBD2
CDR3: CASSPSGGHQETQYF
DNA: TGTGCCAGCAGCCCTAGCGGGGGTCACCAAGAGACCCAGTACTTC

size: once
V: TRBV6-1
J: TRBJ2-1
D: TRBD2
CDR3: CASSDWGLTSGRFGEQFF
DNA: TGTGCCAGCAGTGACTGGGGGTTGACTAGCGGGAGGTTCGGTGAGCAGTTCTTC

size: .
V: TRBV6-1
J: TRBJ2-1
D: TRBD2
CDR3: CASSEWGTSGRATEQFF
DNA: TGTGCCAGCAGTGAATGGGGGACTAGCGGGAGGGCCACTGAGCAGTTCTTC

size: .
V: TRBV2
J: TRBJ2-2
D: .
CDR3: CASRQGRDTGELFF
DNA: TGTGCCAGCAGGCAGGGTAGGGACACCGGGGAGCTGTTTTTT

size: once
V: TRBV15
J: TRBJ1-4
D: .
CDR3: CATSRGQADNEKLFF
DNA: TGTGCCACCAGCAGAGGACAGGCCGATAATGAAAAACTGTTTTTT

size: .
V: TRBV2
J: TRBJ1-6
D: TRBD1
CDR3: CASTRSTGGSSPLHF
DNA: TGTGCCAGCACAAGATCTACAGGGGGATCATCACCCCTCCACTTT

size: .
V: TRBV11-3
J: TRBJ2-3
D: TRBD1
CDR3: CASSLLGTGLNF
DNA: TGTGCCAGCAGCTTACTCGGGACAGGGTTGAATTTT

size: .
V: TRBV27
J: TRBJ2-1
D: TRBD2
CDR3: CASSPGLAGIGYNEQFF
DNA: TGTGCCAGCAGTCCTGGACTAGCGGGAATCGGGTACAATGAGCAGTTCTTC

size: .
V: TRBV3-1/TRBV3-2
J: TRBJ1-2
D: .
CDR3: CASSLRPQGGYTF
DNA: TGTGCCAGCAGCCTACGACCCCAAGGGGGCTACACCTTC

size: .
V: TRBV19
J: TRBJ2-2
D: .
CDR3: CASTGGARGTGELFF
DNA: TGTGCCAGCACAGGGGGGGCACGAGGCACCGGGGAGCTGTTTTTT

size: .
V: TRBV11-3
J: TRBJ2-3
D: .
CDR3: CASSRGRTDTQYF
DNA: TGTGCCAGCAGCCGTGGCCGCACAGATACGCAGTATTTT

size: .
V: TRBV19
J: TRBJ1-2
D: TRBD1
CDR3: CASTPGQGQGYGYTF
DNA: TGTGCCAGTACCCCGGGACAGGGACAAGGCTATGGCTACACCTTC

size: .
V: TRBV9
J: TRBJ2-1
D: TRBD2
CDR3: CASSSAGLGRREQFF
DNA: TGTGCCAGCAGCTCCGCCGGACTAGGAAGACGGGAGCAGTTCTTC

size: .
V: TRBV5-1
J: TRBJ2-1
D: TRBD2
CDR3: CASSSNSGRAYNEQFF
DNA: TGCGCCAGCAGCTCCAATAGCGGGAGGGCCTACAATGAGCAGTTCTTC

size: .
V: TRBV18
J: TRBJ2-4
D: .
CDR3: CASSPMTRGKNIQYF
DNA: TGTGCCAGCTCACCGATGACTAGAGGAAAAAACATTCAGTACTTC